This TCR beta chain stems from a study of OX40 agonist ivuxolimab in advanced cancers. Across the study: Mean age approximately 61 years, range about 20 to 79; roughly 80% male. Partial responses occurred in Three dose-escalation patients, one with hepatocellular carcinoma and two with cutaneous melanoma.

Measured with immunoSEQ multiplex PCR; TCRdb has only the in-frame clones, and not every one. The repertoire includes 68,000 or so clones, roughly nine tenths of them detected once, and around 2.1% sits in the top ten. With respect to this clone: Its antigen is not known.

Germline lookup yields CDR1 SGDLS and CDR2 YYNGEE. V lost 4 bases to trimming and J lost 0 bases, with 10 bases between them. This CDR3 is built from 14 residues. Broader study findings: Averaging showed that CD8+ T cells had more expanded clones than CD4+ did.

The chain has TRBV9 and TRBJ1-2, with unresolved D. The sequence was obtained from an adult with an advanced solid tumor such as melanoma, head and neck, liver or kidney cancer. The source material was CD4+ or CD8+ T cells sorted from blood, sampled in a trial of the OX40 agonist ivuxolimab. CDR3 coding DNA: TGTGCCAGCAGCCCCCGGACGGCTAACTATGGCTACACCTTC. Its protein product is CASSPRTANYGYTF.